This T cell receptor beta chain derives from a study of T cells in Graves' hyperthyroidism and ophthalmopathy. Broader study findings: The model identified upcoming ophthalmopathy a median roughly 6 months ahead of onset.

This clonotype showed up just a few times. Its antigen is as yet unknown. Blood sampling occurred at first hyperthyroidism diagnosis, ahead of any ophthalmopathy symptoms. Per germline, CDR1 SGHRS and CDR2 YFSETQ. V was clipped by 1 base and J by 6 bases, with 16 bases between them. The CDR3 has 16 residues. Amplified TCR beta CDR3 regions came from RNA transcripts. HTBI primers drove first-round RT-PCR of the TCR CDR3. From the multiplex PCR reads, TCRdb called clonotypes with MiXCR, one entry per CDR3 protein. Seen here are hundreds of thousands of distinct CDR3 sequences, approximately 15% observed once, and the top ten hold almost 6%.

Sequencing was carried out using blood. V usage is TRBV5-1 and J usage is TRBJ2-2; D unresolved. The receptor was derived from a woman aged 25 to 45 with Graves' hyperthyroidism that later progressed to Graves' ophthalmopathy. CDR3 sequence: CASSLNSGEGAGELFF. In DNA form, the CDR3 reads TGCGCCAGCAGCTTGAACTCAGGAGAAGGCGCCGGGGAGCTGTTTTTT.